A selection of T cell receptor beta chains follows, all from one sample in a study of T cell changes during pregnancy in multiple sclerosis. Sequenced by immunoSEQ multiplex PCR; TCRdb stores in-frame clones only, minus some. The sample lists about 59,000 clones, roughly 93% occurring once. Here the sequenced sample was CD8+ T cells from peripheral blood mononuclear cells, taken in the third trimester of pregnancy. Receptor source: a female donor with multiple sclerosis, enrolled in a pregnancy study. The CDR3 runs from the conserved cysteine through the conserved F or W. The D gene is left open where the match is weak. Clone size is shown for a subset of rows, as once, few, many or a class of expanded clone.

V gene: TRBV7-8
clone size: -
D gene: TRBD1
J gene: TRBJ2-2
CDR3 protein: CASSSERQGDPNTGELFF
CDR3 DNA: TGTGCCAGCAGTTCGGAAAGACAGGGAGACCCGAACACCGGGGAGCTGTTTTTT

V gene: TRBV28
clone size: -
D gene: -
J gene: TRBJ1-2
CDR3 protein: CASSPSTGYGYTF
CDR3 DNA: TGTGCCAGCAGTCCCTCGACAGGCTATGGCTACACCTTC

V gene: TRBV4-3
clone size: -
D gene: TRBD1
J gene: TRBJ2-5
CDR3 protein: CASSQGQGMGSETQYF
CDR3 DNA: TGCGCCAGCAGCCAAGGACAGGGAATGGGGTCGGAGACCCAGTACTTC

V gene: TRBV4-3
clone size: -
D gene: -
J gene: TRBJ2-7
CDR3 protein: CASSQGSGRYYEQYF
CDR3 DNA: TGCGCCAGCAGCCAAGGTAGCGGCCGCTACTACGAGCAGTACTTC

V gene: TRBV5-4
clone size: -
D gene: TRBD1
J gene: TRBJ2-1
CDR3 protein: CASSNTGTGWHEQFF
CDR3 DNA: TGTGCCAGCAGCAATACCGGGACAGGGTGGCATGAGCAGTTCTTC

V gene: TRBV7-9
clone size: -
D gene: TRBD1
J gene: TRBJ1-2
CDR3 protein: CASSLSLDRANYGYTF
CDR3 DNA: TGTGCCAGCAGCTTATCACTGGACAGGGCTAACTATGGCTACACCTTC

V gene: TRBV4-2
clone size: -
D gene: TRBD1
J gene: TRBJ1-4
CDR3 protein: CASSRSQGQGIEKLFF
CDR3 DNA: TGTGCCAGCAGCCGATCTCAGGGACAGGGGATCGAAAAACTGTTTTTT

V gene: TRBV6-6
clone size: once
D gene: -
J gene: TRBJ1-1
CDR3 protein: CASTSDPWRTEAFF
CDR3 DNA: TGTGCCAGCACCTCGGATCCGTGGAGAACTGAAGCTTTCTTT

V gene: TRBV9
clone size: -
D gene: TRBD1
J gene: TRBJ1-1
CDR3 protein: CASSPPGTGLNTEAFF
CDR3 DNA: TGTGCCAGCAGCCCCCCCGGGACAGGGCTGAACACTGAAGCTTTCTTT

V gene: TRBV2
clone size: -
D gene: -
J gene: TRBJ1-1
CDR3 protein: CASSEAAGRFMNTEAFF
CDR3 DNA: TGTGCCAGCAGTGAAGCGGCCGGCAGGTTCATGAACACTGAAGCTTTCTTT

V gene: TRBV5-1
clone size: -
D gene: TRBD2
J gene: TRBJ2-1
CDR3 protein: CASSYTSGSTNEQFF
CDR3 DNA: TGCGCCAGCAGCTACACTAGCGGGAGCACCAATGAGCAGTTCTTC

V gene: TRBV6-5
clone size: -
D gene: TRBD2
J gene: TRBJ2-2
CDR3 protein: CASSFRTSGRTGELFF
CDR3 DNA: TGTGCCAGCAGTTTTCGGACTAGCGGGAGGACCGGGGAGCTGTTTTTT

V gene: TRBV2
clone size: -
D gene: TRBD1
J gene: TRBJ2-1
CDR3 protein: CASSPGQGYNEQFF
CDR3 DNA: TGTGCCAGCAGTCCTGGACAGGGCTACAATGAGCAGTTCTTC

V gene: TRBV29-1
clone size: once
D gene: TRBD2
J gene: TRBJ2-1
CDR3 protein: CSVEGVGSGSPYNEQFF
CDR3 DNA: TGCAGCGTTGAAGGTGTGGGTAGCGGGAGTCCCTACAATGAGCAGTTCTTC

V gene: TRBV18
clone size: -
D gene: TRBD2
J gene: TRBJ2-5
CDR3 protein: CASSPSGKPETQYF
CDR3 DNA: TGTGCCAGCTCACCCAGCGGGAAGCCAGAGACCCAGTACTTC

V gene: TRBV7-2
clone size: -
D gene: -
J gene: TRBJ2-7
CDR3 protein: CASSLDAGAYEQYF
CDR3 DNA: TGTGCCAGCAGCTTAGATGCGGGTGCCTACGAGCAGTACTTC

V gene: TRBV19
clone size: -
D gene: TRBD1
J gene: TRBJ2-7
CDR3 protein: CASGQVYEQYF
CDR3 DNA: TGTGCCAGTGGACAGGTCTACGAGCAGTACTTC

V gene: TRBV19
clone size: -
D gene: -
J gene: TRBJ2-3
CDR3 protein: CASSIRGLTDTQYF
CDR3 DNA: TGTGCCAGTAGTATAAGGGGACTCACAGATACGCAGTATTTT

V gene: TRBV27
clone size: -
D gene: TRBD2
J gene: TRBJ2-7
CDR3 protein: CASRGLDSNEQYF
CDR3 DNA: TGTGCCAGCAGGGGACTAGATTCCAACGAGCAGTACTTC

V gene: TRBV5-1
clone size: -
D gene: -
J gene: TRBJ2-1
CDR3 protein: CASSLYRESSYNEQFF
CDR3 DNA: TGCGCCAGCAGCTTGTATCGGGAGAGCTCCTACAATGAGCAGTTCTTC

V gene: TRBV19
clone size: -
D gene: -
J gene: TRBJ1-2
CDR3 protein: CASSPSVSNYGYTF
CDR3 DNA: TGTGCCAGTAGTCCTTCGGTCTCTAACTATGGCTACACCTTC

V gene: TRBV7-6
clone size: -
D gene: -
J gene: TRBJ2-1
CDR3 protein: CASSLGGDEQFF
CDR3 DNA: TGTGCCAGCAGCTTAGGTGGAGATGAGCAGTTCTTC

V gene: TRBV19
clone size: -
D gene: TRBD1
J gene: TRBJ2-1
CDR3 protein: CASSGQGGWNEQFF
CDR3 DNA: TGTGCCAGCTCAGGACAGGGGGGATGGAATGAGCAGTTCTTC

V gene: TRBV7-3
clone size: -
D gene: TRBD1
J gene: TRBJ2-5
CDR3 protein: CASSLGTGIQETQYF
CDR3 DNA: TGTGCCAGCAGCTTAGGGACAGGGATCCAAGAGACCCAGTACTTC

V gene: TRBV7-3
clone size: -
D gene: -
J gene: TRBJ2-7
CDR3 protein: CASSWAGAEQYF
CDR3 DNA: TGTGCCAGCAGCTGGGCAGGGGCCGAGCAGTACTTC

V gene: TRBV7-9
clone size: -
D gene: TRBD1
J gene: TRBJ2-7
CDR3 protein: CASSSRTGNIDEQYF
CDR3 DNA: TGTGCCAGCAGCTCGAGGACAGGGAATATTGACGAGCAGTACTTC

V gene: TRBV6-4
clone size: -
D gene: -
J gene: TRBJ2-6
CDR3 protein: CASSDSGGSGANVLTF
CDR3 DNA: TGTGCCAGCAGTGACTCAGGGGGCTCTGGGGCCAACGTCCTGACTTTC

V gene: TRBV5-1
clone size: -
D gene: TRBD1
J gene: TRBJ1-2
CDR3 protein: CASSLGQGVGYTF
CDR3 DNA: TGCGCCAGCAGCTTGGGACAGGGGGTCGGCTACACCTTC

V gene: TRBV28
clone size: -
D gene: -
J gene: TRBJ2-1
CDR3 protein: CASSLLGGNGFYNEQFF
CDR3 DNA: TGTGCCAGCAGTTTACTTGGGGGCAACGGATTCTACAATGAGCAGTTCTTC

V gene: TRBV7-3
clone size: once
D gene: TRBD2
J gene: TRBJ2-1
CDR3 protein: CASSPSGSSYNEQFF
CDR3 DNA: TGTGCCAGCAGCCCCAGCGGGAGCTCCTACAATGAGCAGTTCTTC

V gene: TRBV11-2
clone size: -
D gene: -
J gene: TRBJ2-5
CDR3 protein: CASSLAFEFPETQYF
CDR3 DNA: TGTGCCAGCAGCTTAGCGTTCGAGTTCCCGGAGACCCAGTACTTC

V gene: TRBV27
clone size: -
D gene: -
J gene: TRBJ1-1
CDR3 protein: CASRLNGWTEAFF
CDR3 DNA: TGTGCCAGCAGACTAAATGGATGGACTGAAGCTTTCTTT